The 23 T cell receptor beta chains reported below all come from one sample, sequenced in a study of T cells in Graves' hyperthyroidism and ophthalmopathy. What was amplified from RNA transcripts were TCR beta CDR3 regions. When the TCR CDR3 underwent first-round RT-PCR, the HTBI primer set was used. TCRdb itself ran the multiplex PCR reads through MiXCR, one entry per CDR3 protein. The sample consists of hundreds of thousands of distinct CDR3 sequences, 20% of them appearing once. Source material: blood. The receptors here all came from a middle-aged man with Graves' ophthalmopathy.

This clonotype occurred many times. The gene calls are TRBV6-1 and TRBJ2-7; TRBD1 matches at 7 bases. The CDR3 is 15 residues long. CDR1 and CDR2 (germline): MNHNS, SASEGT. V was pared by 5 bases and J by 1 base, with 8 bases of the junction left unmatched. This CDR3 is CASSQTGISSYEQYF. The CDR3 DNA sequence: TGTGCCAGCAGTCAGACAGGGATCTCATCCTACGAGCAGTACTTC.

There are many counts of this clonotype. The V call is TRBV20-1, the J call TRBJ2-7; D is ambiguous. The germline CDR1 and CDR2 sequences are DFQATT and SNEGSKA (reference sequence). V lost 3 bases to trimming and J lost 1 base, with 10 bases between them. The CDR3 extends over 13 amino acids. In DNA, the CDR3 is TGCAGTGCTAGCCTCAAAATGTCCTACGAGCAGTACTTC. This translates into CSASLKMSYEQYF.

Remarks on this clonotype: At one end, the junction sequence differs from germline, possibly due to a read error. The chain combines TRBV20-1 with TRBJ2-1; TRBD1 is a possible D gene (5 bases). The CDR3 has 13 amino acids. The germline gives CDR1 DFQATT, CDR2 SNEGSKA (reference sequence). The CDR3 sequence: CSARPRGDNEKFF. As DNA, the CDR3 is TGCAGTGCTAGACCTAGGGGCGACAATGAGAAGTTCTTC.

Only a few counts were recorded for this clonotype. V is TRBV5-1 and J is TRBJ2-1; possibly TRBD2 for D (5 bases). Germline CDR1 is SGHRS and CDR2 is YFSETQ. The CDR3 spans 13 residues. The V end lost 3 bases, the J end lost 8 bases, and 12 bases lay between the germline ends. The CDR3 DNA reads TGCGCCAGCAGCTCAAGAATTAGCGATGAGCAGTTCTTC. Translated: CASSSRISDEQFF.

In this sample, this clonotype turned up many times. The rearrangement links TRBV7-2 to TRBJ1-5; TRBD1 agrees at 7 bases. Per germline, CDR1 SGHTA and CDR2 FQGNSA. The ends lost 1 base at V and 14 bases at J; junction bases unmatched: 17. The CDR3 loop spans 16 amino acids. CDR3: CASSLEAGGYHSDEHF. The CDR3, as DNA: TGTGCCAGCAGCTTAGAGGCAGGGGGGTACCATTCTGATGAGCATTTT.

With respect to this clonotype: Likely a read error: the CDR3 ends without its conserved phenylalanine or tryptophan. In nucleotides, the CDR3 is TGTGCCACCAGCAGACTTACCGGGACACCTAGCACAGATACGCAGTATCTT. Translating gives CATSRLTGTPSTDTQYL. The chain couples TRBV15 to TRBJ2-3, with D possibly matching TRBD1 (6 bases). The length of the CDR3 is 17 residues. Germline assignment: CDR1 LNHNV and CDR2 YYDKDF (reference sequence). V was pared by 2 bases and J by 0 bases, with 15 bases between.

The chain uses TRBV20-1 and TRBJ2-1, with D tentatively TRBD1 (5 bases). Looked up from germline, CDR1 is DFQATT and CDR2 is SNEGSKA (reference sequence). The CDR3 covers 14 residues. Trimming removed 6 bases from V and 10 bases from J, with 22 bases in between. The CDR3 coding sequence is TGCAGTGCCCCACTCGGTGCGGACAATCGCGAGCAGTTCTTC. Translating it yields CSAPLGADNREQFF.

This clonotype was observed at least ten times. This chain links TRBV12-3 or TRBV12-4 with TRBJ1-6; a weak D match, TRBD1 (6 bases). V dropped 6 bases and J dropped 11 bases, with 11 bases sitting between them. The CDR3 is 12 amino acids. The CDR3: CASRTGATPLHF. The CDR3 bases are TGTGCCAGCAGGACAGGTGCCACACCCCTCCACTTT.

The chain recombines TRBV25-1 with TRBJ2-2; 8 positions match TRBD2. Germline V CDR1 and CDR2: MGHDK, SYGVNS. V gave up 6 bases and J gave up 5 bases; unmatched junction bases: 5. This CDR3 comprises 14 residues. In DNA, the CDR3 is TGTGCCAGCAGGGCGGGACTAGGGACCGGGGAGCTGTTTTTT. Amino acids: CASRAGLGTGELFF. Full variable domain (rest looked up from reference TRBV25-1 and TRBJ2-2): EADIYQTPRYLVIGTGKKITLECSQTMGHDKMYWYQQDPGMELHLIHYSYGVNSTEKGDLSSESTVSRIRTEHFPLTLESARPSHTSQYLCASRAGLGTGELFFGEGSRLTVL.

This clonotype was counted ten times or more. This chain connects TRBV6-1 to TRBJ2-7, with D perhaps TRBD1 (6 bases). Germline values: CDR1 MNHNS, CDR2 SASEGT. V gave up 3 bases and J gave up 5 bases, with 14 bases separating them. CDR3 length: 14 amino acids. In nucleotides, the CDR3 is TGTGCCAGCAGTGAGGGGCAGGGGTTCGACGAGCAGTACTTC. Translated, it gives CASSEGQGFDEQYF.

V and J are TRBV9 and TRBJ2-1; TRBD2 might be the D (6 bases). CDR1 SGDLS and CDR2 YYNGEE come from the germline V gene. V lost 3 bases to trimming and J lost 1 base, with 11 bases between them. The CDR3 contains 15 residues. The CDR3 DNA is TGTGCCAGCAGCGCCGGGAGTATGTCCTACAATGAGCAGTTCTTC. Its protein is CASSAGSMSYNEQFF.

V and J are TRBV7-2 and TRBJ1-4, with no clear D. Trimming cost V 1 base and J 8 bases, with 8 bases left between them. The CDR3 contains 13 residues. Germline V lookup: CDR1 SGHTA, CDR2 FQGNSA. CDR3 in amino acids: CASSLGGNEKLFF. The DNA of the CDR3 is TGTGCCAGCAGCTTAGGAGGGAACGAAAAACTGTTTTTT.

This clonotype was seen a handful of times. The chain is built from TRBV3-1 and TRBJ2-7; D is ambiguous. CDR1 is LGHDT and CDR2 is YNNKEL in the germline V gene (reference sequence). V lost 0 bases and J lost 3, with 6 bases in between. The CDR3 runs 13 residues. This CDR3 reads CASSQDNRYEQYF. In DNA, the CDR3 is TGTGCCAGCAGCCAAGATAACCGCTACGAGCAGTACTTC.

This clonotype was picked up a small number of times. This sequence joins TRBV2 and TRBJ1-2; D not resolved. Germline V CDR1 and CDR2: SNHLY, FYNNEI. Trimming took 1 base from V and 4 from J, leaving 13 bases between them. This CDR3 spans 15 amino acids. As DNA, the CDR3 is TGTGCCAGCAGTGAAGTACGGGGAGGTGGCTATGGCTACACCTTC. Residues: CASSEVRGGGYGYTF.

This clonotype was seen only a few times. The genes are TRBV6-1 and TRBJ2-3; 9 nucleotides agree with TRBD2. Germline assignment: CDR1 MNHNS and CDR2 SASEGT. The CDR3 has 17 amino acids. With 0 bases clipped from V and 4 bases from J, the junction kept 8 bases outside the gene matches. The CDR3 coding sequence is TGTGCCAGCAGTGAAGCTCTCGCGGGGGGGGGATCAGATACGCAGTATTTT. Amino acids: CASSEALAGGGSDTQYF.

This clonotype was seen ten or more times. The J gene is TRBJ2-7, the V gene TRBV27; either TRBD1 or TRBD2 may supply D (5 bases each). Trimming took 10 bases from V and 2 from J, leaving 15 bases between them. CDR1 is MNHEY, CDR2 SMNVEV, per germline (reference sequence). CDR3 length: 13 residues. This CDR3 is CATAGTDAYEQYF. The CDR3 DNA reads as TGTGCCACCGCTGGGACCGACGCCTACGAGCAGTACTTC.

V gene TRBV6-2 or TRBV6-3 combines with J gene TRBJ2-1, with D maybe TRBD2 (5 bases). Germline assignment: CDR1 MNHEY and CDR2 SVGEGT. The CDR3 is made up of 14 amino acids. V was trimmed by 6 bases and J by 4 bases, leaving 13 bases between them. The DNA for the CDR3 is TGTGCCAGCAGATCGGGGAGAGGGTACAATGAGCAGTTCTTC. Translating gives CASRSGRGYNEQFF.

The chain carries TRBV4-3 and TRBJ1-3, with TRBD1 identical over 7 bases. Germline V lookup: CDR1 LGHNA, CDR2 YSLEER. CDR3 size: 17 residues. Trimming cost V 3 bases and J 0 bases; bases outside gene matches: 8. CDR3 amino acids: CASSHLTGASSGNTIYF. The CDR3 region has the DNA TGCGCCAGCAGCCACCTCACAGGGGCGAGCTCTGGAAACACCATATATTTT.

CDR3 amino acids: CASSQDRRGLGDNTDTQYF. As DNA, the CDR3 is TGTGCCAGCAGCCAAGATCGAAGGGGATTGGGGGACAACACAGATACGCAGTATTTT. The J gene is TRBJ2-3, the V gene TRBV3-1, with TRBD1 as a possible D gene (6 bases). The CDR3 is made up of 19 amino acids. Germline CDR1 and CDR2: LGHDT and YNNKEL (reference sequence). The V and J ends lost 0 bases and 2 bases respectively, with 21 bases between them.

The V and J genes are TRBV6-6 and TRBJ2-7; D is undetermined. There are 17 residues in the CDR3. Germline V gene data show CDR1 as MNHNY and CDR2 as SVGAGI (reference sequence). V was shortened by 0 bases and J by 0 bases, with 15 bases between the two germline ends. CDR3 in amino acids: CASSYSPGYPSSYEQYF. CDR3 nucleotide sequence: TGTGCCAGCAGTTACTCGCCGGGCTACCCTAGCTCCTACGAGCAGTACTTC.

This clonotype was observed a handful of times. The rearrangement joins TRBV6-2 or TRBV6-3 to TRBJ2-1; 12 bases map to TRBD2. Germline V CDR1 and CDR2: MNHEY, SVGEGT. V dropped 4 bases and J dropped 8; count of bases not matched to a gene: 9. The CDR3 totals 16 residues. CDR3 amino acids: CASSFTTSGSKDEQFF. CDR3 sequence (DNA): TGTGCCAGCAGTTTCACGACTAGCGGGAGTAAGGATGAGCAGTTCTTC.

The V gene is TRBV25-1, the J gene TRBJ1-1, with 7 bases matching TRBD1. The CDR3 runs 18 residues. With 8 bases clipped from V and 2 bases from J, the junction kept 20 bases outside the gene matches. From germline, CDR1 is MGHDK and CDR2 SYGVNS. CDR3 DNA sequence: TGTGCCAGCCCGTCGGGACAGTCCAATTCGGCGGGAAACACTGAAGCTTTCTTT. Translated: CASPSGQSNSAGNTEAFF.

The rearrangement joins TRBV24-1 to TRBJ1-5; 7 positions match TRBD1. The CDR3 loop spans 14 amino acids. From germline, CDR1 is KGHDR and CDR2 SFDVKD. The V and J ends lost 7 bases and 3 bases, in that order; junction bases with no gene match: 5. CDR3 coding DNA: TGTGCCACCAGCCGGGACAGCCACAATCAGCCCCAGCATTTT. Translation: CATSRDSHNQPQHF.